The T cell receptor beta chain under discussion was sequenced for a study of blood T cells in healthy people across ages. This clonotype has more than one count but fewer than ten. Primed by a sample-barcoded 5' primer and a J-beta primer mix, a second PCR proceeded for about 7 to 11 cycles. Each CDR3 protein is one row after TCRdb ran MiXCR on the 5' RACE reads. Of about 970,000 distinct CDR3 sequences detected, roughly half appear once; the ten largest clones hold 20% to 25%. The receptor was isolated from a woman between 55 and 75 years old in good health. The source material was blood.

CDR3 amino acids: CASSPSRGITYEQYF. CDR3 DNA: TGTGCCAGCTCACCCTCCAGGGGGATTACCTACGAGCAGTACTTC. The genes are TRBV18 and TRBJ2-7; 7 bases are shared with TRBD1. Germline trimming cut 3 bases from V and 2 bases from J; bases unmatched to any gene: 7. CDR1 is KGHSH, CDR2 LQKENI, per germline. The CDR3 consists of 15 residues.